Below are 25 T cell receptor beta chains sequenced from a single sample in a study of OX40 agonist ivuxolimab in advanced cancers. Here immunoSEQ multiplex PCR was the method, and the copy in TCRdb shows in-frame clones only, minus some. The sample lists 65,000 to 80,000 clones, about 89% occurring once. Specimen: CD4+ or CD8+ T cells sorted from blood, collected in a trial of the OX40 agonist ivuxolimab. The source is an adult with an advanced solid tumor such as melanoma, head and neck, liver or kidney cancer.

The J gene is TRBJ2-7, the V gene TRBV19, with 8 nucleotides matching TRBD1. The CDR3 is 12 amino acids. Germline V CDR1 and CDR2: LNHDA, SQIVND (reference sequence). V shed 4 bases, J shed 10 bases, and the junction held 6 bases outside the gene matches. CDR3 protein: CASSTQTGAQYF. The CDR3 DNA reads as TGTGCCAGTAGTACCCAGACAGGGGCCCAGTACTTC.

The V and J genes are TRBV7-9 and TRBJ2-3; a weak D match, TRBD1 (6 bases). The CDR3 spans 14 residues. The germline gives CDR1 SEHNR, CDR2 FQNEAQ (reference sequence). V was clipped by 5 bases and J by 2 bases, with 11 bases between them. The CDR3 coding sequence is TGTGCCAGCAGCAGGGGGTGGGACACAGATACGCAGTATTTT. Amino acids: CASSRGWDTDTQYF.

J is TRBJ2-3 and V is TRBV7-8, with TRBD2 matching over 13 bases. Germline V CDR1 and CDR2: SGHVS, FQNEAQ. The CDR3 sequence is 16 residues long. V shed 8 bases and J 0 bases; nucleotides not matched to a gene: 5. CDR3 bases: TGTGCCAGCGGTACTAGCGGGGGGGGGAGCACAGATACGCAGTATTTT. It translates to CASGTSGGGSTDTQYF.

In the case of this clone: At one end, the junction sequence differs from germline, possibly due to a read error. This chain uses TRBV7-6 with TRBJ2-7; TRBD1 agrees at 9 bases. CDR3 length: 15 residues. Germline CDR1 is SGHVS and CDR2 is FNYEAQ. The CDR3 region has the DNA TGTGCCAGCAGCTTAGAATTGGGACAGGGCCTACGATACGACTTC. It encodes CASSLELGQGLRYDF.

The CDR3 sequence: CASSGDRTGELFF. CDR3 DNA: TGTGCCAGCAGTGGGGACAGAACCGGGGAGCTGTTTTTT. The V call is TRBV6-4, the J call TRBJ2-2; 7 bases fit TRBD1. Germline trimming cut 4 bases from V and 5 bases from J; bases unmatched to any gene: 1. This CDR3 is 13 amino acids long. CDR1 and CDR2 (germline): MRHNA, SNTAGT.

V usage is TRBV6-5 and J usage is TRBJ1-1; D call uncertain. CDR1 MNHEY and CDR2 SVGAGI come from the germline V gene. With 0 bases removed from V and 3 bases from J, the gap between germline ends came to 11 bases. This CDR3 comprises 15 residues. CDR3 sequence: CASSYSPYGDTEAFF. The CDR3 nucleotides read TGTGCCAGCAGTTACTCCCCCTACGGGGACACTGAAGCTTTCTTT.

V is TRBV28 and J is TRBJ1-5, with 7 bases that match TRBD1. Germline loops: CDR1 MDHEN, CDR2 SYDVKM. The CDR3 contains 17 residues. With V trimmed by 2 bases and J by 0 bases, 7 bases remained unmatched. CDR3 nucleotides: TGTGCCAGCAGTTTACTCGACAGGGTAACTAGCAATCAGCCCCAGCATTTT. Protein sequence: CASSLLDRVTSNQPQHF.

V is TRBV7-9 and J is TRBJ2-5; D gene unclear. Germline V gene data show CDR1 as SEHNR and CDR2 as FQNEAQ (reference sequence). The CDR3 covers 12 residues. Trimming left V 2 bases short and J 4 bases short, with 5 bases between. The CDR3 is CASSLLGETQYF. The CDR3 nucleotides are TGTGCCAGCAGCTTACTCGGAGAGACCCAGTACTTC.

The chain carries TRBV29-1 and TRBJ1-1; TRBD1 matches 9 bases. CDR3 length equals 13 residues. CDR1 and CDR2 from the germline V gene are SQVTM and ANQGSEA. The junction had 4 bases not matched to a gene; V was cut back by 7 bases and J by 1 base. DNA for the CDR3: TGCAGCGCCCGACAGGGGGGGAACACTGAAGCTTTCTTT. Amino acids: CSARQGGNTEAFF.

V is TRBV29-1 and J is TRBJ2-5; D might be TRBD1 (5 bases). Germline loops: CDR1 SQVTM, CDR2 ANQGSEA. The V and J ends lost 5 bases and 2 bases respectively, with 9 bases between them. The CDR3 loop spans 12 amino acids. CDR3 residues: CSVRAGQETQYF. CDR3 DNA sequence: TGCAGCGTTCGTGCAGGGCAAGAGACCCAGTACTTC.

This rearrangement joins TRBV6-1 to TRBJ1-1; D possibly corresponds to TRBD1 (5 bases). V was clipped by 7 bases and J by 4 bases, with 16 bases between them. The CDR3 is 14 residues long. CDR1 and CDR2 (germline): MNHNS, SASEGT. The CDR3 nucleotides are TGTGCCAGCACCCCTCGGGCGGGGGGCACTGAAGCTTTCTTT. It translates to CASTPRAGGTEAFF.

This clone was observed once. The chain is built from TRBV7-3 and TRBJ1-6; no clear D gene. V was trimmed by 2 bases and J by 5 bases, leaving 7 bases between them. The V gene's germline CDR1 is SGHTA and CDR2 FQGTGA. The CDR3 runs to 14 residues. DNA of the CDR3: TGTGCCAGCAGCTTAGGCCAAGATAATTCACCCCTCCACTTT. Its protein is CASSLGQDNSPLHF.

This sequence joins TRBV6-6 and TRBJ1-1; D not resolved. The V end lost 2 bases, the J end lost 2 bases, and 3 bases lay between the germline ends. CDR3 length equals 12 residues. Germline V gene lookup returns CDR1 MNHNY and CDR2 SVGAGI (reference sequence). The CDR3 protein is CASSYRNTEAFF. The CDR3 bases are TGTGCCAGCAGTTACCGTAACACTGAAGCTTTCTTT.

This rearrangement joins TRBV5-1 to TRBJ1-6; D not resolved. CDR1 SGHRS and CDR2 YFSETQ come from the germline V gene. The CDR3 has 11 amino acids. V lost 3 bases, J lost 13 bases, and 8 bases lay in between. In DNA form, the CDR3 reads TGCGCCAGCAGCTCCCCCGGTCCCCTCCACTTT. It specifies CASSSPGPLHF. Based on the CDR3 plus reference TRBV5-1 and TRBJ1-6, the full variable domain is KAGVTQTPRYLIKTRGQQVTLSCSPISGHRSVSWYQQTPGQGLQFLFEYFSETQRNKGNFPGRFSGRQFSNSRSEMNVSTLELGDSALYLCASSSPGPLHFGNGTRLTVT.

This clone has a handful of counts. The V and J genes are TRBV29-1 and TRBJ1-2; D call uncertain. Germline V gives CDR1 SQVTM, CDR2 ANQGSEA. The length of the CDR3 is 12 residues. The V end lost 0 bases, the J end lost 2 bases, and 4 bases lay between the germline ends. CDR3 protein: CSVEEVNYGYTF. CDR3 bases: TGCAGCGTTGAAGAGGTAAACTATGGCTACACCTTC.

This rearrangement joins TRBV19 to TRBJ2-3; D ambiguous. There are 13 residues in the CDR3. The ends were cut back, 3 bases at V and 5 bases at J, with 9 bases in the middle. Germline V lookup: CDR1 LNHDA, CDR2 SQIVND (reference sequence). CDR3 protein: CASSIGRRDTQYF. The CDR3 region has the DNA TGTGCCAGTAGTATCGGAAGGAGAGATACGCAGTATTTT.

The chain joins TRBV6-6 to TRBJ2-5; 8 bases fit TRBD1. The germline V gene has CDR1 MNHNY and CDR2 SVGAGI (reference sequence). This CDR3 is 14 amino acids long. Germline trimming cut 6 bases from V and 2 bases from J; bases unmatched to any gene: 5. The CDR3 bases are TGTGCCAGCAGCTCCCGACAGGGGCAAGAGACCCAGTACTTC. It is translated as CASSSRQGQETQYF.

This clone was recorded once. The chain is built from TRBV9 and TRBJ2-3, with a possible D match to TRBD2 (6 bases). Trimming shortened V by 0 bases and J by 0 bases, and 14 bases separated the two germline ends. The CDR3 runs 17 residues. Germline CDR1 reads SGDLS; CDR2 reads YYNGEE. This CDR3 reads CASSVGGVAISTDTQYF. CDR3 in DNA: TGTGCCAGCAGCGTAGGGGGGGTGGCCATCAGCACAGATACGCAGTATTTT.

The chain recombines TRBV6-1 with TRBJ1-6, with TRBD1 as a possible D gene (6 bases). This CDR3 is built from 15 residues. CDR1 MNHNS and CDR2 SASEGT come from the germline V gene. Trimming pared 5 bases from V and 9 bases from J, leaving 17 bases between. The CDR3 reads CASSREPGGFSPLHF. In DNA, the CDR3 is TGTGCCAGCAGTCGCGAGCCCGGGGGCTTTTCACCCCTCCACTTT.

This clone was detected a few times. The CDR3 DNA is TGTGCCAGCAGTGAACCCGACCGAACCGGGGAGCTGTTTTTT. Its translation: CASSEPDRTGELFF. This chain uses TRBV6-1 with TRBJ2-2; D remains ambiguous. V lost 2 bases and J 5 bases, leaving 9 bases between the germline ends. Germline CDR1 reads MNHNS; CDR2 reads SASEGT. The CDR3 has 14 amino acids.

The chain links TRBV9 to TRBJ2-3; either TRBD1 or TRBD2 may supply D (5 bases each). Trimming left V 0 bases short and J 2 bases short, with 13 bases between. In germline, CDR1 is SGDLS, CDR2 YYNGEE. The CDR3 is 16 residues long. The CDR3 protein is CASSVALGALTDTQYF. As DNA, the CDR3 is TGTGCCAGCAGCGTAGCGCTCGGGGCTCTCACAGATACGCAGTATTTT.

J is TRBJ2-1 and V is TRBV11-3; tentatively, D is TRBD2 (5 bases). The V end lost 1 base, the J end lost 7 bases, and 5 bases lay between the germline ends. CDR1 is SGHNT, CDR2 YENEEA, per germline. This CDR3 comprises 12 residues. In DNA form, the CDR3 reads TGTGCCAGCAGCTTAGGGGAGAATGAGCAGTTCTTC. Its protein is CASSLGENEQFF.

V is TRBV19 and J is TRBJ1-1; D perhaps matches TRBD1 (5 bases). This CDR3 has 16 residues. Germline V gives CDR1 LNHDA, CDR2 SQIVND (reference sequence). V lost 10 bases, J lost 1 base, and 22 bases lay in between. In nucleotides, the CDR3 is TGTGCCACCAAGGTTAAACAGGAAACTACGAACACTGAAGCTTTCTTT. It codes for CATKVKQETTNTEAFF.

The chain couples TRBV5-1 to TRBJ2-5; D unresolved. This CDR3 spans 15 amino acids. V dropped 1 base and J dropped 3 bases, with 13 bases sitting between them. Looked up from germline, CDR1 is SGHRS and CDR2 is YFSETQ. The CDR3 spells CASSLSAFWEETQYF. Written as DNA, the CDR3 is TGCGCCAGCAGCTTGTCGGCCTTCTGGGAAGAGACCCAGTACTTC.

The chain links TRBV10-1 to TRBJ1-1; 8 nucleotides match TRBD1. Trimming at V came to 3 bases and at J to 0 bases, leaving 6 bases not matched to a gene. Germline V gives CDR1 WNHNN, CDR2 SYGVQD (reference sequence). This CDR3 is 16 amino acids long. The CDR3 sequence is CASSDGTGVLNTEAFF. The CDR3 nucleotides are TGCGCCAGCAGTGACGGGACAGGAGTTTTGAACACTGAAGCTTTCTTT.